The 5 T cell receptor beta chains presented below share a single source sample, sequenced in a study of CXCR3-negative and CXCR3-positive naive CD8 T cells. No cognate antigen is known for these TCRs. Whole-study findings and limits: Relative to CXCR3-negative naive cells, CXCR3-positive naive cells had more hydrophobic TRB CDR3s.

The study made its TRB cDNA libraries by 5' RACE, adding UMI labels. TCRdb derives one entry per CDR3 protein from the 5' RACE reads, leaving out DNA. The table for this sample gives about 92,000 distinct CDR3 sequences. The material sequenced was naive CXCR3+ CD8+ T cells from blood. The subset denotes: CD45RO-CCR7+CD27+CD95- naive CD8+ T cells expressing CXCR3 (TNR3+). The source of these receptors is a human donor in good health. Some clones in this sample may be carry-over from other donors' samples.

The rearrangement joins TRBV29-1 to TRBJ2-7; TCRdb returns TRBD1, unconfirmable since there is no DNA. Germline CDR1 reads SQVTM; CDR2 reads ANQGSEA. The CDR3 is 13 amino acids. The chain's CDR3 is CSAQHRGRYEQYF.

The CDR3 protein is CASSPTSPPYNEQFF. V is TRBV6-5 and J is TRBJ2-1; TCRdb indicates TRBD2, and absent DNA this call remains unverified. Germline V CDR1 and CDR2: MNHEY, SVGAGI. There are 15 residues in the CDR3.

The gene calls are TRBV1 and TRBJ1-1; the D call of TRBD1 rests on TCRdb alone, since no DNA is present to check it. TRBV1 is termed a pseudogene. This CDR3 spans 20 amino acids. The CDR3 loop is CTSSQTRGDRGHLTNTEAFF.

This rearrangement joins TRBV25-1 to TRBJ1-2; as DNA is missing, the TRBD1 call by TCRdb cannot be tested. Germline CDR1 is MGHDK and CDR2 is SYGVNS. This CDR3 has 14 residues. Here the CDR3 reads CASSEWTGTYGYTF.

The chain employs TRBV23-1 and TRBJ1-5. TRBV23-1 is an ORF for which the function is uncertain. The CDR3 consists of 13 residues. CDR3 sequence reads: CASSQQGNQPQHF.